This entry features one T cell receptor beta chain sequence. Its binding antigen is unknown. The input lacks base qualities; no much larger clone sits a single base away. This record comes from a study of blood T cell repertoires in COVID-19 (dated by TCRdb to the early 2020s). General notes on the study: The collaborator samples originated in the United States, Italy and Spain and spanned the acute and convalescent phases of COVID-19. The material from the prospective study consisted of cDNA or gDNA derived from T cells, B-cell-depleted T cells, or PBMCs. The dataset comprised deeply sampled blood TCRbeta repertoires from subjects exposed to, actively infected with, or recovered from COVID-19. The repertoires were made available in a free public database intended to serve as a resource for research on the immune response to SARS-CoV-2. The samples were drawn from the first 160 participants of the ongoing ImmuneRACE study and from 1,254 subjects provided by 6 global collaborators. The sample metadata nearly always contained a de-identified subject ID, COVID-19 status, age in years and sex. Where available, HLA class I and class II types were taken from metadata supplied by the sample provider and were not determined by assay-based typing. Broader findings and caveats from the paper: Clinical and demographic metadata were provided uncurated, with the amount varying by source and participant.

TCRbeta CDR3 regions were amplified from genomic DNA using the immunoSEQ Assay, a bias-controlled multiplex PCR. For the original study's pipeline: The number of nucleated cells in each sample was estimated by amplification of reference gene primers within the assay. Sequence reads were collapsed and filtered to measure the absolute abundance of every unique TCRbeta CDR3 rearrangement. For each sample, productive Simpson clonality was calculated by taking the square root of Simpson's diversity index across productive rearrangements. TCRdb carries this immuneACCESS record with in-frame sequences only. Its versions omit some clonotypes, under half of them owing to an unresolved V gene in the studies checked, with the rest unexplained. Clonal size and the V and J genes are those of that table, whereas D and trimming came from the DNA. Here the sample has 90,000 to 120,000 clones; 80% to 90% occur a single time. The ten top clones hold approximately 2.1% of the sample.

Each collaborating institution followed its own protocols to collect whole blood in K2EDTA tubes. Collaborator samples were shipped for TCRbeta analysis as frozen whole blood, isolated PBMCs, or DNA extracted from either sample type. The junction shows trimming of 5 bases on V and 2 bases on J, and the gene matches do not reach 6 bases of it. Taken from the germline V gene, the CDR1 and CDR2 loops are KGHSH and LQKENI. Including the terminal cysteine and phenylalanine, the CDR3 comprises 17 residues. Only the CDR3 DNA is retained, 51 bases long and in frame from the first base. Recombination linked TRBV18 to TRBJ2-2; 12 central nucleotides agree with TRBD1. This clonotype was sampled from a human donor in a cohort sampled during active COVID-19. The sequenced sample was peripheral blood. The DNA sequence follows: TGTGCCAGCTCAACTAGGGACAGGGGGCTTAACACCGGGGAGCTGTTTTTT. Its coded protein is CASSTRDRGLNTGELFF. Here the CDR3 is joined to the reference TRBV18 and TRBJ2-2 genes, and the full variable domain is: NAGVMQNPRHLVRRRGQEARLRCSPMKGHSHVYWYRQLPEEGLKFMVYLQKENIIDESGMPKERFSAEFPKEGPSILRIQQVVRGDSAAYFCASSTRDRGLNTGELFFGEGSRLTVL.